This is a list of T cell receptor beta chains from one sample in a study of cytomegalovirus exposure and HLA in healthy donors. Only in-frame clones appear in the TCRdb table, and some are missing; sequencing was by immunoSEQ multiplex PCR. This sample has under 200,000 clones, with roughly 74% found just once. Sequencing used PBMCs. All receptors derive from a woman aged 40-49 years in good health and CMV-seropositive. Each CDR3 is given with its conserved first and last residue. D genes are given only for firm matches. For some rows the clone size is stated as once, few or many, or as a class when expanded; others skip it.

J	V	size	D	DNA	CDR3
TRBJ2-7	TRBV5-8	.	.	TGTGCCAGCAGTGGGGCGGGATTCTACGAGCAGTACTTC	CASSGAGFYEQYF
TRBJ2-7	TRBV28	.	TRBD1	TGTGCCAGCAGTTCGATTAGGGGACAGGTGGTCTACGAGCAGTACTTC	CASSSIRGQVVYEQYF
TRBJ2-1	TRBV4-3	.	.	TGCGCCAGCAGCCTGTCAGGTCCCAATGAGCAGTTCTTC	CASSLSGPNEQFF
TRBJ1-5	TRBV7-3	few	.	TGTGCCAGCAGCTTAGATTCGGGTAGCAATCAGCCCCAGCATTTT	CASSLDSGSNQPQHF
TRBJ2-1	TRBV11-2	.	TRBD2	TGTGCCAGCAGCTTTCTAGCGGGAGGTGCCTACAATGAGCAGTTCTTC	CASSFLAGGAYNEQFF
TRBJ2-3	TRBV7-2	few	TRBD2	TGTGCCAGCAGCTTAAGGACTAGCGGGAGCACAGATACGCAGTATTTT	CASSLRTSGSTDTQYF
TRBJ1-1	TRBV30	.	TRBD1	TGTGCCTGGAACATCAGGGGGCTAGCGAACACTGAAGCTTTCTTT	CAWNIRGLANTEAFF
TRBJ1-5	TRBV19	few	TRBD1	TGTGCCAGTACCGAGAGGGGGCAGATTCAGCCCCAGCATTTT	CASTERGQIQPQHF
TRBJ2-1	TRBV19	.	TRBD2	TGTGCCAGTAGTATCTCGGGAGGGGGCTCCTACAATGAGCAGTTCTTC	CASSISGGGSYNEQFF
TRBJ2-7	TRBV4-3	.	TRBD2	TGCGCCAGCAGCGAAGGGACTAGCGGGGGGACCTACGAGCAGTACTTC	CASSEGTSGGTYEQYF
TRBJ2-7	TRBV2	.	.	TGTGCCAGCACCGAGGGGGTAGTTAGCTCCTACGAGCAGTACTTC	CASTEGVVSSYEQYF
TRBJ1-5	TRBV28	.	.	TGTGCCAGCAGTTTGCGGGGCATGGGACAGCCCCAGCATTTT	CASSLRGMGQPQHF
TRBJ2-5	TRBV7-6	.	.	TGTGCCAGCAGCTTGACGGGAAAAGAGACCCAGTACTTC	CASSLTGKETQYF
TRBJ2-1	TRBV7-8	.	.	TGTGCCAGCAGCTTAGCCCGGGGATGGGGAGGGCAGTTCTTC	CASSLARGWGGQFF
TRBJ2-1	TRBV29-1	.	TRBD2	TGCAGCGTTGAACGGGAGGCAGGTAATGAGCAGTTCTTC	CSVEREAGNEQFF
TRBJ2-7	TRBV9	.	TRBD2	TGTGCCAGCAGCGGCCGGACTAGCGGGAGCCATGAGCAGTACTTC	CASSGRTSGSHEQYF
TRBJ2-7	TRBV5-1	.	TRBD1	TGCGCCAGCAGCCCCGGGGGCGGACAGGGGGGGGAGCAGTACTTC	CASSPGGGQGGEQYF
TRBJ2-1	TRBV29-1	.	.	TGCAGCGTTGAAGGGACTCGAACCAATCCCTACAATGAGCAGTTCTTC	CSVEGTRTNPYNEQFF
TRBJ2-7	TRBV7-7	.	.	TGTGCTAGCAGCTTAGAACAGGGATTCTACGAGCAGTACTTC	CASSLEQGFYEQYF
TRBJ2-7	TRBV28	.	TRBD1	TGTGCCAGCAGTTTAGTGGGACAGAACTACGAGCAGTACTTC	CASSLVGQNYEQYF
TRBJ2-2	TRBV7-3	few	.	TGTGCCAGCAGCCAGGACTCTATGAACACCGGGGAGCTGTTTTTT	CASSQDSMNTGELFF
TRBJ1-5	TRBV2	.	TRBD1	TGTGCCAGCAGCGATCAGGGGGTACCCCAGCATTTT	CASSDQGVPQHF
TRBJ1-4	TRBV30	.	.	TGTGCCTGGAGAAGACAGGAGATCGAAAAACTGTTTTTT	CAWRRQEIEKLFF
TRBJ2-1	TRBV9	.	TRBD2	TGTGCCAGCAGCGTAGAATACCCGGGAGGGCCGGCATCCAATGAGCAGTTCTTC	CASSVEYPGGPASNEQFF
TRBJ2-7	TRBV18	.	TRBD1	TGTGCCAGCTCACCAACAGGGGACACATACGAGCAGTACTTC	CASSPTGDTYEQYF
TRBJ2-7	TRBV14	.	TRBD2	TGTGCCAGCAGTCAAGGGAGGACTAGCCCCTACGAGCAGTACTTC	CASSQGRTSPYEQYF
TRBJ1-1	TRBV9	.	.	TGTGCCAGCAGCGCCCGACAGCATGGGGACACTGAAGCTTTCTTT	CASSARQHGDTEAFF
TRBJ2-5	TRBV4-3	.	TRBD1	TGCGCCAGCAGCCAAGGAGGGGGCGCCCGAGAGACCCAGTACTTC	CASSQGGGARETQYF
TRBJ2-3	TRBV28	once	TRBD2	TGTGCCAGCAGTTCCGGGACTAGCGGGACCCGCACAGATACGCAGTATTTT	CASSSGTSGTRTDTQYF
TRBJ2-5	TRBV11-2	.	TRBD1	TGTGCCAGCAGCTTAGGGGACAGGGCACAAGAGACCCAGTACTTC	CASSLGDRAQETQYF